This T cell receptor beta chain was profiled in a study of T-cell reconstitution after alpha-beta-depleted transplantation in children. The TCRbeta library was prepared with unique molecular identifiers. TCRdb analysed the PCR reads with MiXCR anew, one entry per CDR3 protein. The sample carries roughly 590,000 distinct CDR3 sequences, roughly 17% recorded once. With 5 bases removed from V and 5 bases from J, the gap between germline ends came to 17 bases. Germline CDR1 SGHTA, CDR2 FQGTGA. This CDR3 contains 15 residues. The source is a human donor who donated a stem cell graft to a child with acute myeloid leukemia. This rearrangement joins TRBV7-3 to TRBJ2-3; perhaps TRBD1 as D (5 bases). The source was PBMCs from the stem cell graft donor, collected from the stem cell graft. Here the CDR3 reads CASSTGPLRGDTQYF. The CDR3 DNA is TGTGCCAGCAGCACCGGACCTCTAAGGGGAGATACGCAGTATTTT.